This T cell receptor beta chain was captured by sequencing in a study of blood T cell repertoires in COVID-19. Turning to the study itself: Sites in the United States, Italy and Spain provided acute and convalescent COVID-19 samples.

Germline V CDR1 and CDR2: SGHRS, YFSETQ. The CDR3 loop spans 13 amino acids. V lost 3 bases and J 4 bases, leaving 10 bases between the germline ends. Clones were read by immunoSEQ multiplex PCR, and TCRdb kept only the in-frame ones, dropping some. The sample has hundreds of thousands of clones; 70% to 90% are singletons. The TCR comes from a woman aged 45-65 years with active or convalescent COVID-19. Sequenced sample: peripheral blood. The genes are TRBV5-1 and TRBJ1-2, with D perhaps TRBD1 (5 bases). The CDR3 bases are TGCGCCAGCAGCTCCGACGGGGGCTATGGCTACACCTTC. It translates to CASSSDGGYGYTF.